The present T cell receptor (beta chain) was sequenced within a study of identical twins. Via MiXCR, TCRdb re-called the 5' RACE reads, giving one row per CDR3 protein. The sample yields approximately 470,000 distinct CDR3 sequences, 13% to 15% seen once. The sample was also linked to a second study, of yellow fever vaccine responses in identical twins.

The clonotype comes from a woman aged 18-35 years in good health. The sample consisted of CD4+ T cells sorted from blood.

The DNA for the CDR3 is TGTGCCAGCAGTTACGTCGACAGGTCGGGCTACGAGCAGTACTTC. Translation gives CASSYVDRSGYEQYF. The chain carries TRBV6-5 and TRBJ2-7, with D possibly TRBD1 on 6 matching bases. This CDR3 is 15 amino acids long. Trimming removed 2 bases at V and 3 bases at J, with 14 bases between. Per germline, CDR1 MNHEY and CDR2 SVGAGI.